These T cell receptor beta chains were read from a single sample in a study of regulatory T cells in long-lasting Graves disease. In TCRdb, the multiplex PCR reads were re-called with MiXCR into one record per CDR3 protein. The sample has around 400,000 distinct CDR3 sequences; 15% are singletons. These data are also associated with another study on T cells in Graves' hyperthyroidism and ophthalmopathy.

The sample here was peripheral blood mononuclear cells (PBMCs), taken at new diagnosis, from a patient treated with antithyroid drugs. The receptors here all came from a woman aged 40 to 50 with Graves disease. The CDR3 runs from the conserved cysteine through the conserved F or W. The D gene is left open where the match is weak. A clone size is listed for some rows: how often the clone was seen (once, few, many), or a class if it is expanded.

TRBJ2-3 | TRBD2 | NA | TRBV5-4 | CASTQAGISTDTQYF | TGTGCCAGCACCCAAGCGGGAATCAGCACAGATACGCAGTATTTT
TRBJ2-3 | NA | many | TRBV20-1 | CSARTETSTDTQYF | TGCAGTGCTAGGACAGAAACTAGCACAGATACGCAGTATTTT
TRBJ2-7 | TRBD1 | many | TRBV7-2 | CASSSPGPGGHEQYF | TGTGCCAGCAGCTCCCCGGGCCCAGGGGGCCACGAGCAGTACTTC
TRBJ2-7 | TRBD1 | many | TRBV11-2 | CASEGQGVYEQYF | TGTGCCAGCGAGGGACAGGGGGTTTACGAGCAGTACTTC
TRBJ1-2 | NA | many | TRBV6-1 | CASSRDTYGYTF | TGTGCCAGCAGTAGGGACACCTATGGCTACACCTTC
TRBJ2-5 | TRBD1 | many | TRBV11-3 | CASSFSDRGGETQYF | TGTGCCAGCAGCTTCAGTGACAGGGGAGGAGAGACCCAGTACTTC
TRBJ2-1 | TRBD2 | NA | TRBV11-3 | CTSSLHGTSGTDEQFF | TGTACCAGCAGTCTCCACGGGACTAGCGGGACCGATGAGCAGTTCTTC
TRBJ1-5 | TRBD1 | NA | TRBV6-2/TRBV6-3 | CASSADRDQPQHF | TGTGCCAGCAGTGCAGACAGGGACCAGCCCCAGCATTTT
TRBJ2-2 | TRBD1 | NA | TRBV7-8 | CASKPTGTETGELFF | TGTGCCAGCAAACCTACGGGGACAGAAACCGGGGAGCTGTTTTTT
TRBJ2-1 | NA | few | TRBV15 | CATSREIPNYNEQFF | TGTGCCACCAGCAGAGAAATCCCTAATTACAATGAGCAGTTCTTC
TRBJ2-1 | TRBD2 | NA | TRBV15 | CATSRDLAGGRYEQFF | TGTGCCACCAGCAGAGATCTAGCGGGAGGAAGGTATGAGCAGTTCTTC
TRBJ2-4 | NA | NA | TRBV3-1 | CASSHRLGMQYF | TGTGCCAGCAGCCACCGACTTGGCATGCAGTACTTC
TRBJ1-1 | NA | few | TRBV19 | CASREESTWNTEAFF | TGTGCCAGTAGAGAAGAGTCTACGTGGAACACTGAAGCTTTCTTT
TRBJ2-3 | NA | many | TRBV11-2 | CASSPGTASTQYF | TGTGCCAGCAGCCCCGGGACCGCCAGTACGCAGTATTTT
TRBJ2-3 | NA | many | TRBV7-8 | CASSQDGFGDTQYF | TGTGCCAGCAGCCAAGACGGGTTCGGAGATACGCAGTATTTT
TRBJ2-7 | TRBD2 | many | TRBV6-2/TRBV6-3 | CASTPFPGGVYEQYF | TGTGCCAGCACTCCTTTTCCGGGAGGTGTTTACGAGCAGTACTTC
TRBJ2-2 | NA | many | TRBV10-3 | CAISVENTGELFF | TGTGCCATCAGTGTTGAAAACACCGGGGAGCTGTTTTTT
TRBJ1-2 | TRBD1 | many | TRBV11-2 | CASSMDRVSLSGYTF | TGTGCCAGCAGCATGGACAGGGTTAGTCTATCTGGCTACACCTTC
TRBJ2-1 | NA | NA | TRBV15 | CATSRIGIRGSLHNEQFF | TGTGCCACCAGCAGAATAGGCATTAGGGGGTCACTCCACAATGAGCAGTTCTTC
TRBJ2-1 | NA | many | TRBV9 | CASSVGPRSPLNEQFF | TGTGCCAGCAGCGTAGGGCCCCGTAGTCCCCTCAATGAGCAGTTCTTC
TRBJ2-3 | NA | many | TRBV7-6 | CASSLVGVLSRRTDTQYF | TGTGCCAGCAGCTTAGTTGGGGTCTTGAGCCGCCGCACAGATACGCAGTATTTT
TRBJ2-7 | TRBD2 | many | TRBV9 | CASSGTSGRPSEQYF | TGTGCCAGCAGCGGGACTAGCGGGAGGCCCAGCGAGCAGTACTTC
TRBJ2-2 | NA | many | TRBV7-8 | CASTQGPASEGLWELFF | TGTGCCAGCACCCAAGGCCCGGCGAGTGAGGGACTTTGGGAGCTGTTTTTT
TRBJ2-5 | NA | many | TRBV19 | CASSSSLGETQYF | TGTGCCAGTAGTTCCAGTCTGGGAGAGACCCAGTACTTC
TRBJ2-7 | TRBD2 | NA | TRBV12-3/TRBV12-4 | CASSFPLAGGNEQYF | TGTGCCAGCAGTTTCCCACTAGCGGGAGGGAACGAGCAGTACTTC
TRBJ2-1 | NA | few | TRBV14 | CASSTINNEQFF | TGTGCCAGCAGCACAATTAACAATGAGCAGTTCTTC
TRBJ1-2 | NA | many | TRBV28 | CASSYANGYTF | TGTGCCAGCAGCTATGCCAATGGCTACACCTTC
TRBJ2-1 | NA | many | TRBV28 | CASSSGTGQGQFF | TGTGCCAGCAGTTCGGGAACGGGCCAGGGCCAGTTCTTC
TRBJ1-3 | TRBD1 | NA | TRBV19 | CASSETGGNTIYF | TGTGCCAGTAGTGAGACAGGGGGAAACACCATATATTTT
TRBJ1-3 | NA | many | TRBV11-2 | CASSPGWQGTGNTIYF | TGTGCCAGCAGCCCAGGGTGGCAGGGGACTGGAAACACCATATATTTT
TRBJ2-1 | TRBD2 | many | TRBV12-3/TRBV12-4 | CASRVAGGPYNEQFF | TGTGCCAGCAGAGTAGCGGGAGGGCCCTACAATGAGCAGTTCTTC
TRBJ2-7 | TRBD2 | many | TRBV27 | CASSSPRGEGVYEQYF | TGTGCCAGCAGTTCGCCTCGGGGGGAGGGAGTGTACGAGCAGTACTTC
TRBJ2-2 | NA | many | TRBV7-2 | CASSLMRGTGELFF | TGTGCCAGCAGCCTGATGAGGGGTACCGGGGAGCTGTTTTTT
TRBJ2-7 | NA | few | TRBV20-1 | CSARDGGTPYEQYF | TGCAGTGCTAGAGATGGGGGTACACCCTACGAGCAGTACTTC
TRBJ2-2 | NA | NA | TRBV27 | CASSPVGYIDRRPNTGELFF | TGTGCCAGCAGCCCGGTAGGATACATCGACAGGAGACCGAACACCGGGGAGCTGTTTTTT
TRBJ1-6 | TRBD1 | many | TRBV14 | CASSPPGQGWNSPLHF | TGTGCCAGCAGCCCGCCCGGACAGGGGTGGAATTCACCCCTCCACTTT
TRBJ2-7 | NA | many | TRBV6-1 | CASSGQRNSYEQYF | TGTGCCAGCAGTGGCCAGCGGAACTCCTACGAGCAGTACTTC
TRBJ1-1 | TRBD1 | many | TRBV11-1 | CASRLGDRDTEAFF | TGTGCCAGCAGATTGGGGGACAGGGACACTGAAGCTTTCTTT
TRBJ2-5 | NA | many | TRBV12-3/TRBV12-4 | CASSFASQETQYF | TGTGCCAGCAGTTTTGCTAGCCAAGAGACCCAGTACTTC
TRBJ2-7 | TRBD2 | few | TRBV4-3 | CASSQTTSGSYEQYF | TGCGCCAGCAGCCAAACCACTAGCGGCTCCTACGAGCAGTACTTC
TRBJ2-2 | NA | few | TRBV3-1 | CASSQDGRTGELFF | TGTGCCAGCAGCCAAGATGGGAGGACCGGGGAGCTGTTTTTT
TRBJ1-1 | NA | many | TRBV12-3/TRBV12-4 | CASSPDGGVNTEAFF | TGTGCCAGCAGCCCTGATGGAGGTGTGAACACTGAAGCTTTCTTT
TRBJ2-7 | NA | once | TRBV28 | CASSFRPGREQYF | TGTGCCAGCAGTTTTCGGCCGGGGAGGGAGCAGTACTTC
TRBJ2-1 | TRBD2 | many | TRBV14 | CASSQDTTSGSTHNEQFF | TGTGCCAGCAGCCAAGATACCACTAGCGGGAGTACCCACAATGAGCAGTTCTTC
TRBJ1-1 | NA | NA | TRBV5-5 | CASSLAPRLVTEAFF | TGTGCCAGCAGCCTGGCCCCCAGGCTGGTTACTGAAGCTTTCTTT
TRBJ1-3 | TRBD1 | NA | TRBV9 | CASSSTGGADTIYF | TGTGCCAGCAGCTCCACAGGGGGCGCAGACACCATATATTTT
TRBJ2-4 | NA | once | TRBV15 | CATSRTIGSSLAKNIQYF | TGTGCCACCAGTAGGACCATCGGTTCCTCGCTAGCCAAAAACATTCAGTACTTC